This T cell receptor beta chain emerged from a study of regulatory T cells in long-lasting Graves disease. At the level of the study: A definition of persistent Graves' disease required over 5 years of antithyroid drugs plus positive TSH receptor antibodies. Overall study findings and caveats: Tissue studied was limited to peripheral blood, excluding thyroid tissue. Preferential use of TRBV28, TRBJ1-2 and TRBJ2-5 was seen in persistent disease.

Details on this clonotype: Antigen: not known. An end of the junction differs from the germline gene, which may be a read error.

Germline V gene data show CDR1 as LNHDA and CDR2 as SQIVND (reference sequence). The CDR3 totals 13 residues. Time point: persistent/refractory GD, antithyroid drugs over 5 years with positive TRAb. Extracted RNA from PBMCs served as the source of the TCR library. Arm-PCR of CDR3 regions and iRepertoire HTBI primers were used to build TCR beta libraries. How the authors handled the data: In the combined samples, approximately 64 TRBV and 15 or so TRBJ segments were identified. TCRdb called the multiplex PCR reads again in MiXCR, with one record for every CDR3 protein. These V and J calls are TCRdb output, not the study's own analysis. The sample shows about 470,000 distinct CDR3 sequences, 20% of them seen only once.

The TCR originated in a female donor with Graves disease. Sequencing used peripheral blood mononuclear cells (PBMCs), obtained when the disease was refractory, from a patient treated with antithyroid drugs. This chain joins TRBV19 and TRBJ1-1; no clear D. CDR3 in DNA: TGTGCCGGTAGTATAGTCTGGAACACTGAAGCTTTCTTT. Amino acids: CAGSIVWNTEAFF.